Sequencing of this T cell receptor (beta chain) was carried out in a study of blood T cell dynamics during melanoma immunotherapy. Study-level information: First-line therapy was either pembrolizumab or nivolumab with ipilimumab for metastatic melanoma.

Each bulk PBMC sample had roughly 350 ng DNA loaded. Sequencing used immunoSEQ multiplex PCR; TCRdb keeps in-frame clones, though not all of them. This sample carries over 8,000 clones, about 86% of them seen once, and the ten largest clones take 9.5% to 12%. Germline CDR1 is MNHNS and CDR2 is SASEGT. This CDR3 region has 15 residues. Unmatched junction bases numbered 8, after V lost 4 bases and J lost 7 bases. Study conclusions and caveats: It remained unknown if the driving T cell clones were melanoma-specific.

Time point given: pre-treatment baseline. Apart from a couple of fast progressors, RECIST 1.1 response was judged 12 weeks post-infusion. In the case of this clone: Its antigen remains unknown.

This TCR was sampled from a human donor with melanoma. Source: blood, taken from a patient treated with checkpoint blockade. The chain links TRBV6-1 to TRBJ2-2, with TRBD1 identical over 8 bases. The CDR3 DNA sequence: TGTGCCAGCAGTGGGCGACAGGGGTACGGCGGGGAGCTGTTTTTT. This gives the protein CASSGRQGYGGELFF.